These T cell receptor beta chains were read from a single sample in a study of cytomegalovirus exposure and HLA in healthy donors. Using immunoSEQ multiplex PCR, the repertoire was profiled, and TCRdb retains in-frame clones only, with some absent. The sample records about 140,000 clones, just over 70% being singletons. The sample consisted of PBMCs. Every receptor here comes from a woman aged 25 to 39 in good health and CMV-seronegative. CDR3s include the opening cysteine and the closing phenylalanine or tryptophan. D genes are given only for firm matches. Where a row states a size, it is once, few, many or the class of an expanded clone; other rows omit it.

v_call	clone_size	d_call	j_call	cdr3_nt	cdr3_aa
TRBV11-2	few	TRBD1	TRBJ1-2	TGTGCCAGCAGCCGGACAGGGGGCTACTTGGGAATAGGCTACACCTTC	CASSRTGGYLGIGYTF
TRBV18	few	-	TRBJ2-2	TGTGCCAGCTCACCACCAGCCAGGGGTGACACCGGGGAGCTGTTTTTT	CASSPPARGDTGELFF
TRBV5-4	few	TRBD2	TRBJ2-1	TGTGCCAGCAGGGGAAGGGGACTAGCGGGGTACAATGAGCAGTTCTTC	CASRGRGLAGYNEQFF
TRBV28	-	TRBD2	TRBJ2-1	TGTGCCAGCGGTATAGCGGGGGGGGACAATGAGCAGTTCTTC	CASGIAGGDNEQFF
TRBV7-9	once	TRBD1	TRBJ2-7	TGTGCCAGCAGCTCGGGACAGGGTTTCCACGAGCAGTACTTC	CASSSGQGFHEQYF
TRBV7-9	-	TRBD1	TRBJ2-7	TGTGCCAGCAGCAGCTTAGGGACAGGGAATCCCTACGAGCAGTACTTC	CASSSLGTGNPYEQYF
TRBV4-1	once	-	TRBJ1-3	TGCGCCAGCAGTCAAGTAGGACAGTCTAGCTCTGGAAACACCATATATTTT	CASSQVGQSSSGNTIYF
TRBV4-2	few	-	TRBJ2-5	TGTGCCAGCAGCCAAGTGGGCCAGACACAAGAGACCCAGTACTTC	CASSQVGQTQETQYF
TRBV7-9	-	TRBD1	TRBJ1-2	TGTGCCAGCAGCTCGGAGACAGGGGGTCTAAGGGGCTACACCTTC	CASSSETGGLRGYTF
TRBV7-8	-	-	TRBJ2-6	TGTGCCAGCAGCTTGGACTCTATGGTAGGAGGACGCTCTGGGGCCAACGTCCTGACTTTC	CASSLDSMVGGRSGANVLTF
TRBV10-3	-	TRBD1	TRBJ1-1	TGTGCCATCAGTGGACAGGGGCAGAACACTGAAGCTTTCTTT	CAISGQGQNTEAFF
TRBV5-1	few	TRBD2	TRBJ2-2	TGCGCCAGCAGCTTGGGGGGACTAGCGAACACCGGGGAGCTGTTTTTT	CASSLGGLANTGELFF
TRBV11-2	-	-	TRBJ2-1	TGTGCCAGCAGCGTGCGGGACGCACGGTACAATGAGCAGTTCTTC	CASSVRDARYNEQFF
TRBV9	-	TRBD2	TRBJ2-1	TGTGCCAGCAGCGAAGGACTAGCGGGAGTCGGTGAGCAGCTCTTC	CASSEGLAGVGEQLF
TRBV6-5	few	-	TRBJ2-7	TGTGCCAGCAGTACCGGGACTCCAAGAGAGCAGTACTTC	CASSTGTPREQYF
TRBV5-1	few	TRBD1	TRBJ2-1	TGCGCCAGCAGCTTAGGCCAGGGGGTCTACAATGAGCAGTTCTTC	CASSLGQGVYNEQFF
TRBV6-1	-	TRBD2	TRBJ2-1	TGTGCCAGCAGTGAAGCCTTGCGGGGGGGGGCCTACAATGAGCAGTTCTTC	CASSEALRGGAYNEQFF
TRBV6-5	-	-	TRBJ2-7	TGTGCCAGCAGTGGGCCGGACTACGAGCAGTACTTC	CASSGPDYEQYF
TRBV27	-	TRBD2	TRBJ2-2	TGTGCCAGCAGCTTAAGTGGGAGGGGATCCACCGGGGAGCTGTTTTTT	CASSLSGRGSTGELFF
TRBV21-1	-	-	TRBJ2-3	TGTGCCAGCAGCCCGGGAAGGGGGCGCCCAGATACGCAGTATTTT	CASSPGRGRPDTQYF
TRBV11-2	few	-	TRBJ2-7	TGTGCCAGCAGCTTTCGAGAGGGATTTTACGAGCAGTACTTC	CASSFREGFYEQYF
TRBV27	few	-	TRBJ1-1	TGTGCCAGCAGCGAGGCGACCACTGAAGCTTTCTTT	CASSEATTEAFF
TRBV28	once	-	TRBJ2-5	TGTGCCAGCAGTTTGGTGGGGAGGGAGACCCAGTACTTC	CASSLVGRETQYF
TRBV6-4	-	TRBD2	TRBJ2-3	TGTGCCAGCAGAGCTAGCGGGAGGGCCGATACGCAGTATTTT	CASRASGRADTQYF
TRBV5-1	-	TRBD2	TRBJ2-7	TGCGCCAGCAGCTCCCAACCGGACTCGGGACTAGGGTCCTACGAGCAGTACTTC	CASSSQPDSGLGSYEQYF
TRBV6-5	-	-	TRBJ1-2	TGTGCCAGCAGTTTCGGTGCGGAGGGATCTCTTGGCTACACCTTC	CASSFGAEGSLGYTF
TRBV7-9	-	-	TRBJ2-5	TGTGCCAGCAGCTTAGGGGGAGATAGGGACCAGTACTTC	CASSLGGDRDQYF
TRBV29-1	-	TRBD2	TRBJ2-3	TGCAGCGTCCGTAGCGGGAGCTTGGCAGATACGCAGTATTTT	CSVRSGSLADTQYF
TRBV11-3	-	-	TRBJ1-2	TGTGCCAGCAGCCGCGGCGACTACTATGGCTACACCTTC	CASSRGDYYGYTF
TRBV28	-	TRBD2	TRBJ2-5	TGTGCCAGCATCCCTCTTATAGGCGGGAGAAAGACCCAGTACTTC	CASIPLIGGRKTQYF
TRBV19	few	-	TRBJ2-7	TGTGCCAGTAGTATGAGGCAGGGAAACTCCTACGAGCAGTACTTC	CASSMRQGNSYEQYF
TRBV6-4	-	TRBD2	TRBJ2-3	TGTGCCAGCAGTGAACTAGCGGGGAGCACAGATACGCAGTATTTT	CASSELAGSTDTQYF
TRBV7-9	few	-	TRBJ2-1	TGTGCCAGCAGCCCCAAGGCCCAGCGATCCAAGTTCTTC	CASSPKAQRSKFF
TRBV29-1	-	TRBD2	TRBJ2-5	TGCAGCGTTGACGGGACTAGCGGCCAAGAGACCCAGTACTTC	CSVDGTSGQETQYF
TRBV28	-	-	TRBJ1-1	TGTGCCAGCACCGCCTCGGGAGTCACTGAAGCTTTCTTT	CASTASGVTEAFF
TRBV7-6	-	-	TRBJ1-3	TGTGCCAGCAGCCATCCAGGGTCTGGAAACACCATATATTTT	CASSHPGSGNTIYF
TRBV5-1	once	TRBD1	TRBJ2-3	TGCGCCAGCAGCTTGGAGGGGACAGCCTACACAGATACGCAGTATTTT	CASSLEGTAYTDTQYF
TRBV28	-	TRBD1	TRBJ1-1	TGTGCCAGCAGTTCCAGGACAGGGGAGGACACTGAAGCTTTCTTT	CASSSRTGEDTEAFF
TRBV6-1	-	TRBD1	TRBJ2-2	TGTGCCAGCAGTGGACAGGGGGCGAACACCGGGGAGCTGTTTTTT	CASSGQGANTGELFF
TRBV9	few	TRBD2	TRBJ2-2	TGTGCCAGCAGCGTACGGGGGGGCGGCACCGGGGAGCTGTTTTTT	CASSVRGGGTGELFF
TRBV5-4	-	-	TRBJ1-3	TGTGCCAGCAGCTTGGACAGGACCCCGAACACCATATATTTT	CASSLDRTPNTIYF
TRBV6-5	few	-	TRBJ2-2	TGTGCCAGCAGTGAACAGGTCACCACCGGGGAGCTGTTTTTT	CASSEQVTTGELFF
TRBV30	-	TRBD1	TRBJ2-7	TGTGCCGGTAGACAGGGGGCTTACGAGCAGTACTTC	CAGRQGAYEQYF
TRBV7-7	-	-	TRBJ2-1	TGTGCTAGCAGCTTGGACGAGGCGGGTGAGCAGTTCTTC	CASSLDEAGEQFF
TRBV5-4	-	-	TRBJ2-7	TGTGCCAGCAGCGCGGGACTTTCCTACGAGCAGTACTTC	CASSAGLSYEQYF
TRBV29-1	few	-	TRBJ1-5	TGCAGCGTTGGGGGGGAAGGGCGTCCCCAGCATTTT	CSVGGEGRPQHF
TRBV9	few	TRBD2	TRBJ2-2	TGTGCCAGCAGCGTAGGGCCTTTGACTAGCGGGAGTTTGCGTGACACCGGGGAGCTGTTTTTT	CASSVGPLTSGSLRDTGELFF
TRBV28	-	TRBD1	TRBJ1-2	TGTGCCAGCAGTTGGGGACAGACTTATGGCTACACCTTC	CASSWGQTYGYTF
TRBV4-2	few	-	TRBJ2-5	TGTGCCAGCAGCCAAGTCGGGGTGGGGGGAGGAAAAGAGACCCAGTACTTC	CASSQVGVGGGKETQYF
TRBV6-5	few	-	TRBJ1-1	TGTGCCAGCAGTTACTACCAGGGTGGGGGGGCTGAAGCTTTCTTT	CASSYYQGGGAEAFF
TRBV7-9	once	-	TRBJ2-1	TGTGCCAGCAGCCCGACAGCGTCTGAGCAGTTCTTC	CASSPTASEQFF
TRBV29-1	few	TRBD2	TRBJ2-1	TGCAGCGTTGGCGGGAGCTCCTACAATGAGCAGTTCTTC	CSVGGSSYNEQFF
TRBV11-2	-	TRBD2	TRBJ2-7	TGTGCCAGCAGGACCGGGGGGGGCCGAGACACCTACGAGCAGTACTTC	CASRTGGGRDTYEQYF
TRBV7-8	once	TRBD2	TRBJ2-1	TGTGCCAGCAGCTTAGGGCGGGGGGTTGAGCAGTTCTTC	CASSLGRGVEQFF
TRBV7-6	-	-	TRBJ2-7	TGTGCCAGCAGCCCTCTAGCCGCAATGGCCGCCTCCTACGAGCAGTACTTC	CASSPLAAMAASYEQYF